This T cell receptor (beta chain) was sequenced for a study of brain T cells in children with intractable seizures. Concerning this clone: Its antigen is as yet unknown.

Study-wide results and caveats: Pre- and post-surgery blood differed in depth, so pre-surgery absences may be undersampling. Top 50 brain clonotypes included both public and private clones. Viral specificity was inferred only from CDR3 similarity; HCMV serostatus was unknown.

Surgery cases with the highest brain T cell transcript signatures were chosen for sequencing. Before surgery, patients took at least one anti-epileptic drug. CDR1 LNHDA and CDR2 SQIVND come from the germline V gene (reference sequence). This CDR3 has 15 residues. Unmatched junction bases numbered 7, after V lost 7 bases and J lost 7 bases. Profiling relied on immunoSEQ multiplex PCR, and the TCRdb table lists in-frame clones only, not all of them. Of some 3,500 clones in the sample, 70% to 80% were seen once. This sequence joins TRBV19 and TRBJ2-1; 13 bases are a match to TRBD2. Sequenced material: resected brain tissue, taken at surgery. The source of this sequence is a girl aged 2 to 9 with Rasmussen encephalitis and intractable seizures. CDR3 amino acids: CASIVTSGGRNEQFF. The CDR3 bases are TGTGCCAGTATTGTGACTAGCGGGGGGCGGAATGAGCAGTTCTTC.